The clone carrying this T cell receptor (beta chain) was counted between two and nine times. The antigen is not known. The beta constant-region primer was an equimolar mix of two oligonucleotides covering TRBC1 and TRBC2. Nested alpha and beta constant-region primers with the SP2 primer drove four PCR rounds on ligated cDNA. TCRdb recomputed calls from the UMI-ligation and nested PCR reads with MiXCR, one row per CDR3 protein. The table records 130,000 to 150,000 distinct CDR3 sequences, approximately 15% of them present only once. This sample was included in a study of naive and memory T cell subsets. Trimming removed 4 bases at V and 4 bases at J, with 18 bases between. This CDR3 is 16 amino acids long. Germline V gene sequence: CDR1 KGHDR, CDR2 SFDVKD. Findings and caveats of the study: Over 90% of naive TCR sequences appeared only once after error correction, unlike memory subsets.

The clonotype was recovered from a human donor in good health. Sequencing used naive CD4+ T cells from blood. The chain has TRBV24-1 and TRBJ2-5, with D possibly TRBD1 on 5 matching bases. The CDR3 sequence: CATSDSTRVGRETQYF. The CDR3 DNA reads TGTGCCACCAGTGACTCGACCAGGGTAGGGCGAGAGACCCAGTACTTC.